Listed here are 9 T cell receptor beta chains from one sample, sequenced in a study of T cell responses to AZD1222 COVID-19 vaccine. Data came from immunoSEQ multiplex PCR; TCRdb stores just in-frame clones and leaves some out. The sample has 95,000 to 150,000 clones, roughly nine tenths seen once. The specimen comprised peripheral blood, sampled on day 0 of AZD1222 vaccination. The receptor source for this set is an adult in good health.

The rearrangement uses TRBV6-5 and TRBJ2-7; 8 bases fit TRBD2. This CDR3 is 14 amino acids long. CDR1 is MNHEY, CDR2 SVGAGI, per germline. The ends lost 6 bases at V and 0 bases at J; junction bases unmatched: 4. CDR3 nucleotides: TGTGCCAGCAGAACGGGGGGGGACTCCTACGAGCAGTACTTC. This encodes CASRTGGDSYEQYF.

J is TRBJ2-1 and V is TRBV28; the D call may be TRBD1 or TRBD2 (5 bases each). V shed 3 bases and J shed 0 bases, with 9 bases lying between them. The CDR3 contains 15 residues. Germline lookup yields CDR1 MDHEN and CDR2 SYDVKM. CDR3 sequence: CASSLRGPSYNEQFF. In DNA form, the CDR3 reads TGTGCCAGCAGTTTGAGGGGCCCCTCCTACAATGAGCAGTTCTTC.

V is TRBV9 and J is TRBJ1-1; tentatively, D is TRBD1 (6 bases). Germline V gene sequence: CDR1 SGDLS, CDR2 YYNGEE. The V end was cut by 3 bases, the J end by 7 bases, with 19 bases between. The CDR3 has 15 amino acids. The CDR3 nucleotides read TGTGCCAGCAGCGCCTCCAAAGGGGGGAGGAGTGAAGCTTTCTTT. Its protein product is CASSASKGGRSEAFF.

V and J are TRBV27 and TRBJ1-6; D might be TRBD1 (5 bases). The CDR3 consists of 15 residues. The ends were cut back, 4 bases at V and 7 bases at J, with 14 bases in the middle. The germline V gene encodes CDR1 MNHEY and CDR2 SMNVEV (reference sequence). CDR3 nucleotides: TGTGCCAGCAGTTATTGGGGCAGCAAGAATTCACCCCTCCACTTT. As protein: CASSYWGSKNSPLHF.

This clone has more than one count but fewer than ten. The chain employs TRBV7-9 and TRBJ2-7; 7 bases fit TRBD1. Per germline, CDR1 SEHNR and CDR2 FQNEAQ (reference sequence). J lost 7 bases, V lost 4 bases, and 10 bases had no gene match. This CDR3 has 14 amino acids. The CDR3 region has the DNA TGTGCCAGCAGCTCCGGACAGGCGGTGGAAGAGCAGTACTTC. Protein product: CASSSGQAVEEQYF.

The chain employs TRBV28 and TRBJ1-2; D not certain. Germline V lookup: CDR1 MDHEN, CDR2 SYDVKM. This CDR3 comprises 12 residues. Trimming took 6 bases from V and 10 from J, leaving 15 bases between them. The DNA for the CDR3 is TGTGCCAGCAGGAGTTTACCAGCGGACTACACCTTC. This sequence encodes CASRSLPADYTF.

The rearrangement uses TRBV11-2 and TRBJ2-6; possibly TRBD1 for D (5 bases). Germline V lookup: CDR1 SGHAT, CDR2 FQNNGV. V gave up 5 bases and J gave up 4 bases, with 21 bases separating them. The CDR3 loop spans 18 amino acids. The CDR3 DNA reads TGTGCCAGCAGCCCGAGTGGGGCAGGGCTTCGAGGGGCCAACGTCCTGACTTTC. Translating gives CASSPSGAGLRGANVLTF. The entire variable domain, with the rest obtained from reference TRBV11-2 and TRBJ2-6, is as follows: EAGVAQSPRYKIIEKRQSVAFWCNPISGHATLYWYQQILGQGPKLLIQFQNNGVVDDSQLPKDRFSAERLKGVDSTLKIQPAKLEDSAVYLCASSPSGAGLRGANVLTFGAGSRLTVL.

This clone was found once. J is TRBJ2-7 and V is TRBV15; D remains ambiguous. CDR3 length: 16 residues. From germline, CDR1 is LNHNV and CDR2 YYDKDF (reference sequence). V dropped 0 bases and J dropped 0 bases, with 12 bases sitting between them. This chain's CDR3 is CATSRDRGSYSYEQYF. CDR3 sequence (DNA): TGTGCCACCAGCAGAGACCGTGGGTCCTACTCCTACGAGCAGTACTTC.

The chain uses TRBV3-1 (or the pseudogene TRBV3-2) and TRBJ2-3; 10 bases agree with TRBD2. The CDR3 has 17 residues. Trimming removed 4 bases from V and 6 bases from J; junction bases left unmatched: 13. Germline lookup yields CDR1 LGHDT and CDR2 YNNKEL (reference sequence). The CDR3 loop reads CASSPPWASGSRDTQYF. The CDR3 DNA is TGTGCCAGCAGCCCCCCGTGGGCTAGCGGGAGTCGTGATACGCAGTATTTT.